What follows are 30 T cell receptor beta chains derived from one specimen sequenced in a study of blood T cells in healthy people across ages. For the second PCR, which ran for 7 to 11 cycles, a sample-barcoded 5' primer and a J-beta primer mix were used. TCRdb reprocessed the 5' RACE reads with MiXCR, giving one entry per CDR3 protein. Here the sample spans around 710,000 distinct CDR3 sequences, roughly 45% being singletons. Sequencing used blood. The receptors come from a woman aged 55-70 years in good health.

This clonotype came up a few times. The chain links TRBV3-1 to TRBJ1-1; 10 nucleotides match TRBD1. With 1 base clipped from V and 5 bases from J, the junction kept 7 bases outside the gene matches. The CDR3 consists of 16 residues. Germline V gene sequence: CDR1 LGHDT, CDR2 YNNKEL (reference sequence). This chain's CDR3 is CASSQGDRGMRTEAFF. CDR3 coding DNA: TGTGCCAGCAGCCAAGGGGACAGGGGAATGAGGACTGAAGCTTTCTTT.

In this sample, this clonotype turned up a few times. DNA of the CDR3: TGTGCCAGTAGTTTGCCCGGACCGGGGAACATTCAGTACTTC. Its protein product is CASSLPGPGNIQYF. J is TRBJ2-4 and V is TRBV19, with D perhaps matching TRBD2 (5 bases). Germline CDR1 is LNHDA and CDR2 is SQIVND (reference sequence). The CDR3 sequence is 14 residues long. V was shortened by 5 bases and J by 7 bases, with 15 bases between the two germline ends.

This clonotype has only one observation. V is TRBV5-5 and J is TRBJ1-5, with a weak D call TRBD1 (6 bases). This CDR3 is built from 16 residues. V gave up 0 bases and J gave up 6 bases, with 16 bases separating them. Germline values: CDR1 SGHKS, CDR2 YYEKEE (reference sequence). CDR3 sequence (DNA): TGTGCCAGCAGCTTGGGGGTCCCCAGGGGAGGTCAGCCCCAGCATTTT. Its protein product is CASSLGVPRGGQPQHF.

In this sample, this clonotype turned up a few times. This chain connects TRBV25-1 to TRBJ2-5; 8 positions agree with TRBD1. The CDR3 sequence is 13 residues long. With V trimmed by 7 bases and J by 5 bases, 6 bases remained unmatched. Germline V gene sequence: CDR1 MGHDK, CDR2 SYGVNS. CDR3 residues: CASTGGNSETQYF. CDR3 nucleotides: TGTGCCAGCACAGGGGGCAATTCGGAGACCCAGTACTTC.

CDR3 sequence: CSVDEAHRTGELFF. CDR3 in DNA: TGCAGCGTTGACGAGGCACACAGGACCGGGGAGCTGTTTTTT. The gene calls are TRBV29-1 and TRBJ2-2, with a possible D match to TRBD1 (5 bases). Per the germline V gene, CDR1 is SQVTM and CDR2 is ANQGSEA. The CDR3 has 14 amino acids. V was clipped by 3 bases and J by 5 bases, with 13 bases between them.

This clonotype was counted a few times. CDR3 coding DNA: TGTGCCTGGAGTCCGGCGGAAACCGGCTACACCTTC. Its protein is CAWSPAETGYTF. The chain links TRBV30 to TRBJ1-2; D uncertain. V lost 2 bases to trimming and J lost 8 bases, with 12 bases between them. The CDR3 has 12 amino acids. Germline V gene sequence: CDR1 GTSNPN, CDR2 SVGIG (reference sequence).

This clonotype was found once. Possible read error: a much larger clone is one base away. The V gene is TRBV18, the J gene TRBJ2-4; TRBD1 matches at 11 bases. CDR3 length: 15 amino acids. Per germline, CDR1 KGHSH and CDR2 LQKENI. The CDR3 region is CASSPGQGAVYEQCF. CDR3 bases: TGTGCCAGCTCACCCGGACAGGGGGCGGTCTACGAGCAGTGCTTC.

This clonotype was seen only a few times. Germline and junction disagree at one end, which may indicate a read error. J is TRBJ2-4 and V is TRBV6-2 or TRBV6-3; either TRBD1 or TRBD2 may supply D (5 bases each). The end of the DNA aligns better with TRBJ2-7, so the J call may be wrong. The CDR3 spans 15 residues. The germline gives CDR1 MNHEY, CDR2 SVGEGT. The CDR3 loop reads CASSYLGRNSYEQYF. CDR3 nucleotides: TGTGCCAGCAGCTACTTGGGACGAAACTCCTACGAGCAGTACTTC.

This chain connects TRBV15 to TRBJ2-5, with D possibly being TRBD2 (5 bases). Trimming stripped 3 bases from V and 1 base from J, with 15 bases between. CDR3 length: 16 amino acids. The germline V gene has CDR1 LNHNV and CDR2 YYDKDF (reference sequence). The CDR3 region is CATSRAVGSSQETQYF. The DNA of the CDR3 is TGTGCCACCAGCAGGGCTGTGGGGAGCTCCCAAGAGACCCAGTACTTC.

This clonotype was observed a few times. The chain combines TRBV12-3 or TRBV12-4 with TRBJ2-3, with D perhaps matching TRBD2 (5 bases). The V gene lost 5 bases and the J gene lost 7 bases, with 16 bases spanning the gap. The CDR3 sequence is 14 residues long. CDR3 coding DNA: TGTGCCAGCAGTCCACGAGCGGCCTATTATACGCAGTATTTT. It specifies CASSPRAAYYTQYF.

This sequence joins TRBV6-2 or TRBV6-3 and TRBJ1-5, with D possibly being TRBD1 (6 bases). Germline values: CDR1 MNHEY, CDR2 SVGEGT. This CDR3 has 15 residues. V was shortened by 2 bases and J by 1 base, with 9 bases between the two germline ends. DNA for the CDR3: TGTGCCAGCAGTTACCCCCAGGGGAGCAATCAGCCCCAGCATTTT. It specifies CASSYPQGSNQPQHF.

On this clonotype: This may be a read error: a much more frequent sequence differs by one nucleotide. The V and J genes are TRBV24-1 and TRBJ2-7, with a possible D match to TRBD2 (6 bases). The assigned J gene may be wrong: the sequence end matches TRBJ2-4 better. Germline-derived CDR1 and CDR2 are KGHDR and SFDVKD. CDR3 size: 13 residues. CDR3 nucleotides: TGTGCCACCTGCGGGACTGGAGAAGACATTCAGTACTTC. Translated: CATCGTGEDIQYF.

The V call is TRBV10-1, the J call TRBJ2-7; 7 nucleotides agree with TRBD2. J lost 5 bases, V lost 9 bases, and 7 bases had no gene match. The CDR3 is 12 residues long. CDR1 is WNHNN and CDR2 is SYGVQD in the germline V gene (reference sequence). The DNA for the CDR3 is TGCGCCAGGATCCGGGGAGGGAACGAGCAGTACTTC. Its translation is CARIRGGNEQYF.

Worth noting for this clonotype: This sequence may be a read error, since a much larger clone differs from it by one base. The chain links TRBV2 to TRBJ2-7; 10 bases fit TRBD2. CDR1 and CDR2 from the germline V gene are SNHLY and FYNNEI. The CDR3 loop spans 15 amino acids. V was clipped by 7 bases and J by 7 bases; unmatched bases: 13. The CDR3 bases are TGTGCCAGCACCCCTAGCGGGAGCGGCTACAATGAGCAGTACTTC. Translated: CASTPSGSGYNEQYF.

The V and J genes are TRBV6-2 or TRBV6-3 and TRBJ2-2, with D perhaps TRBD2 (7 bases). CDR1 and CDR2 from the germline V gene are MNHEY and SVGEGT. CDR3 size: 16 residues. The germline V and J ends were trimmed by 1 base and 1 base, with 10 bases remaining between them. For the CDR3, the DNA is TGTGCCAGCAGTTACTGGGGGGGACAGAACACCGGGGAGCTGTTTTTT. Amino acid sequence: CASSYWGGQNTGELFF.

The chain links TRBV9 to TRBJ2-7; D possibly uses TRBD1 or TRBD2 (5 bases each). Germline CDR1 is SGDLS and CDR2 is YYNGEE. Between the trimmed V and J ends, which lost 0 bases and 3 bases, there was a span of 16 bases. This CDR3 is 16 amino acids long. The CDR3 DNA reads as TGTGCCAGCAGCGTAGGAGGGAGAGGGGCGAACTACGAGCAGTACTTC. It specifies CASSVGGRGANYEQYF.

This chain links TRBV12-3 or TRBV12-4 with TRBJ1-2, with D perhaps TRBD1 (6 bases). The length of the CDR3 is 15 residues. V lost 6 bases to trimming and J lost 0 bases, with 14 bases between them. The CDR3: CASSQGQFTNYGYTF. DNA for the CDR3: TGTGCCAGCAGCCAAGGACAGTTTACTAACTATGGCTACACCTTC.

The CDR3 sequence: CASSLAGMGSGEQYF. The CDR3 coding sequence is TGTGCCAGCAGCTTAGCAGGAATGGGAAGTGGCGAGCAGTACTTC. The chain recombines TRBV7-2 with TRBJ2-7; D is ambiguous. CDR1 and CDR2 (germline): SGHTA, FQGNSA. There are 15 residues in the CDR3. V shed 0 bases and J shed 6 bases, with 15 bases lying between them.

This clonotype was seen only once. The chain carries TRBV7-2 and TRBJ1-5; D ambiguous. The CDR3 runs 14 residues. The V end was cut by 2 bases, the J end by 0 bases, with 5 bases between. Germline-derived CDR1 and CDR2 are SGHTA and FQGNSA. CDR3 sequence (DNA): TGTGCCAGCAGCTTAACACCTAGCAATCAGCCCCAGCATTTT. It yields the protein CASSLTPSNQPQHF.

This clonotype was seen many times. The genes are TRBV28 and TRBJ1-5; tentative D call: TRBD1 (5 bases). The CDR3 has 14 amino acids. From germline, CDR1 is MDHEN and CDR2 SYDVKM. V was clipped by 2 bases and J by 6 bases, with 11 bases between them. As DNA, the CDR3 is TGTGCCAGCAGTTTACCCAGGGTGGCTCAGCCCCAGCATTTT. Residues: CASSLPRVAQPQHF.

The chain couples TRBV7-2 to TRBJ2-1, with 10 bases lining up with TRBD2. Germline lookup yields CDR1 SGHTA and CDR2 FQGNSA. There are 15 residues in the CDR3. V shed 5 bases and J 7 bases; nucleotides not matched to a gene: 8. For the CDR3, the DNA is TGTGCCAGCAGCCAGAGGACTAGCGGATGGAATGAGCAGTTCTTC. It specifies CASSQRTSGWNEQFF.

The chain uses TRBV21-1 and TRBJ2-6. TRBV21-1 is described as a pseudogene. The CDR3 totals 16 residues. The CDR3 is CGSSKGVNSGANVLTF. In nucleotides, the CDR3 is TGTGGCAGCAGCAAAGGGGTTAACTCTGGGGCCAACGTCCTGACTTTC.

The chain links TRBV25-1 to TRBJ2-7; TRBD2 matches 11 bases. CDR1 and CDR2 (germline): MGHDK, SYGVNS. This CDR3 contains 15 residues. Trimming removed 7 bases from V and 7 bases from J; junction bases left unmatched: 12. The CDR3 loop reads CASTLSGGAGNEQYF. The DNA for the CDR3 is TGTGCCAGCACTCTTAGCGGGGGGGCTGGGAATGAGCAGTACTTC.

The V gene is TRBV18, the J gene TRBJ2-6; D possibly corresponds to TRBD2 (5 bases). Germline CDR1 is KGHSH and CDR2 is LQKENI. The CDR3 spans 16 residues. V was trimmed by 3 bases and J by 2 bases, leaving 11 bases between them. The CDR3 loop is CASSPGAGAGANVLTF. The CDR3 DNA reads TGTGCCAGCTCACCTGGTGCGGGCGCTGGGGCCAACGTCCTGACTTTC.

The chain links TRBV7-2 to TRBJ2-6; possible D gene TRBD1, 5 bases. CDR1 is SGHTA, CDR2 FQGNSA, per germline. The CDR3 loop spans 14 amino acids. The V end lost 7 bases, the J end lost 4 bases, and 11 bases lay between the germline ends. The CDR3 here is CASTLYRGANVLTF. In nucleotides, the CDR3 is TGTGCCAGCACACTTTACAGGGGGGCCAACGTCCTGACTTTC.

This clonotype was seen a handful of times. V is TRBV6-2 or TRBV6-3 and J is TRBJ2-1; D call uncertain. CDR1 and CDR2 from the germline V gene are MNHEY and SVGEGT. V lost 6 bases to trimming and J lost 13 bases, with 13 bases between them. This CDR3 comprises 11 residues. CDR3 protein: CASRQVETQFF. The CDR3 DNA reads TGTGCCAGCAGACAAGTAGAGACCCAGTTCTTC.

In nucleotides, the CDR3 is TGTGCCAGCAGCTTAGCGGGGCAGAGAATTGGAAACACCATATATTTT. It encodes CASSLAGQRIGNTIYF. V and J are TRBV7-9 and TRBJ1-3; TRBD1 is a possible D gene (5 bases). This CDR3 is 16 amino acids long. V shed 0 bases and J shed 3 bases, with 12 bases lying between them. Germline V gene sequence: CDR1 SEHNR, CDR2 FQNEAQ (reference sequence).

In this sample, this clonotype turned up a few times. This chain connects TRBV29-1 to TRBJ1-2; 9 bases agree with TRBD1. The V and J ends lost 7 bases and 5 bases, in that order; junction bases with no gene match: 11. Germline CDR1 is SQVTM and CDR2 is ANQGSEA. The CDR3 is 14 amino acids. The CDR3 loop reads CSASGGDRVYGYTF. In DNA, the CDR3 is TGCAGCGCGTCGGGCGGGGACAGGGTATATGGCTACACCTTC.

This sequence joins TRBV20-1 and TRBJ1-1; D remains ambiguous. Germline values: CDR1 DFQATT, CDR2 SNEGSKA (reference sequence). V dropped 6 bases and J dropped 0 bases, with 5 bases sitting between them. The CDR3 sequence is 11 residues long. The CDR3 coding sequence is TGCAGTGCCGGATTGAACACTGAAGCTTTCTTT. It specifies CSAGLNTEAFF.

The chain couples TRBV6-2 or TRBV6-3 to TRBJ2-2, with D perhaps given as TRBD1 or TRBD2 (6 bases each). The CDR3 covers 14 residues. The V and J ends lost 6 bases and 7 bases respectively, with 15 bases between them. CDR1 is MNHEY and CDR2 is SVGEGT in the germline V gene. The CDR3 region is CASRQGPGSGELFF. The CDR3 DNA is TGTGCCAGCAGACAGGGACCCGGGAGCGGGGAGCTGTTTTTT.